This is a list of T cell receptor beta chains from one sample in a study of neoadjuvant anti-PD-1 for oral cavity cancer. Sequencing used immunoSEQ multiplex PCR; TCRdb keeps in-frame clones, though not all of them. The sample carries 60,000 to 75,000 clones, 83% recorded once. Material: PBMCs, obtained before nivolumab (anti-PD-1) treatment. Every receptor here comes from a person aged 35-80 years with oral cavity squamous cell carcinoma. CDR3s include the opening cysteine and the closing phenylalanine or tryptophan. The D gene is left open where the match is weak. Clone size appears in some rows only: once, few, many, or a class for an expanded clone.

d_call j_call v_call clone_size cdr3_nt cdr3_aa
TRBD2 TRBJ2-7 TRBV7-9 . TGTGCCAGCAGCCCCCGGGGAGCGGGGGGGCCAGAAGAGCAGTACTTC CASSPRGAGGPEEQYF
. TRBJ1-2 TRBV10-3 . TGTGCCATCAGTGAGTCGAGGCTTGGGAGAGTAATTAACTATGGCTACACCTTC CAISESRLGRVINYGYTF
. TRBJ1-5 TRBV5-1 few TGCGCCAGCAGCTTGGCCCCCGCAGGGTCGACGGATAGCAATCAGCCCCAGCATTTT CASSLAPAGSTDSNQPQHF
TRBD1 TRBJ2-7 TRBV10-1 . TGCGCCAGCAGCCGGGACAGGGAGGCCTACGAGCAGTACTTC CASSRDREAYEQYF
. TRBJ2-7 TRBV19 once TGTGCCAGTAGTCGGGAGGGGACAGGGACCTACGAGCAGTACTTC CASSREGTGTYEQYF
. TRBJ2-3 TRBV30 . TGTGCCTGGAGTGTAAATACCCACACAGATACGCAGTATTTT CAWSVNTHTDTQYF
. TRBJ1-2 TRBV27 . TGTGCCAGCAGTTTGATTGACGGCTATGGCTACACCTTC CASSLIDGYGYTF
. TRBJ1-5 TRBV21-1 once TGTGCCAGCATAATACCCCGGACAGGGGATCAGCCCCAGCATTTT CASIIPRTGDQPQHF
TRBD1 TRBJ1-1 TRBV7-6 . TGTGCCAGCAGCCTACTCTTAACAGGGGGCGAAACTGAAGCTTTCTTT CASSLLLTGGETEAFF
. TRBJ2-1 TRBV27 . TGTGCCAGCAAGGCGGGGTCATACAATGAGCAGTTCTTC CASKAGSYNEQFF
TRBD1 TRBJ2-1 TRBV5-1 . TGCGCCAGCAGCTTGGGTTCCGGGACAGCGAACAATGAGCAGTTCTTC CASSLGSGTANNEQFF
. TRBJ1-6 TRBV6-1 . TGTGCCAGCAGTCGGCCGGGGTCACCCCTCCACTTT CASSRPGSPLHF
TRBD1 TRBJ2-3 TRBV7-9 few TGTGCCAGTATCCGGGACAGCCTCACAGATACGCAGTATTTT CASIRDSLTDTQYF
. TRBJ2-1 TRBV29-1 . TGCAGCGTTGAAGGGATGTTAGCGGAAACCTACAATGAGCAGTTCTTC CSVEGMLAETYNEQFF
TRBD1 TRBJ1-1 TRBV5-4 once TGTGCCAGCAGCTTGGGACAGGGAGTGAACACTGAAGCTTTCTTT CASSLGQGVNTEAFF
TRBD2 TRBJ2-3 TRBV7-6 . TGTGCCAGCAGCTTCGAACTAGCGGGGGCCACAGATACGCAGTATTTT CASSFELAGATDTQYF
. TRBJ2-7 TRBV7-2 . TGTGCCAGCAGCCCTGCGGGGTACGAGCAGTACTTC CASSPAGYEQYF
. TRBJ1-2 TRBV29-1 . TGCAGCGTTGAAGAACCTAACTATGGCTACACCTTC CSVEEPNYGYTF
. TRBJ2-1 TRBV5-1 . TGCGCCAGCAGCCCAGACATTAGCTCCTACAATGAGCAGTTCTTC CASSPDISSYNEQFF
. TRBJ1-4 TRBV28 . TGTGCCACCACCGGGGGGGGGAATGAAAAACTGTTTTTT CATTGGGNEKLFF
. TRBJ1-5 TRBV5-8 . TGTGCCAGCAGCTTAGCAGGGCTGGTCAATCAGCCCCAGCATTTT CASSLAGLVNQPQHF
. TRBJ2-3 TRBV30 . TGTGCCTGGTCTAGAGACGGGGAGACCACAGATACGCAGTATTTT CAWSRDGETTDTQYF
. TRBJ1-1 TRBV19 . TGTGCCAGTACGAGGGACTCTACTAGGGGGAACACTGAAGCTTTCTTT CASTRDSTRGNTEAFF
TRBD2 TRBJ2-1 TRBV6-5 . TGTGCCAGCAGTGCTACTAGCGGATCCTACAATGAGCAGTTCTTC CASSATSGSYNEQFF
. TRBJ1-5 TRBV7-9 . TGTGCCAGCAGCCCCGGTTCGGGTTCGGAGCCCCAGCATTTT CASSPGSGSEPQHF
TRBD1 TRBJ2-5 TRBV6-1 . TGTGCCAGCAGTGAAGATGTAGTAGGGGGCCTGCGGGAGACCCAGTACTTC CASSEDVVGGLRETQYF
. TRBJ1-1 TRBV7-9 . TGTGCCAGCAGCCCGAGGGCCCGGAGCACTGAAGCTTTCTTT CASSPRARSTEAFF
. TRBJ1-5 TRBV19 . TGTGCCAGCAGACGGTGGGGCAATCAGCCCCAGCATTTT CASRRWGNQPQHF
. TRBJ2-5 TRBV2 . TGTGCCAGCAGACGGACGGCTAGCGCCGTCGGGGAGACCCAGTACTTC CASRRTASAVGETQYF
TRBD2 TRBJ2-2 TRBV5-1 once TGCGCCAGCAGCTCCACTAGCGGGAAGAACACCGGGGAGCTGTTTTTT CASSSTSGKNTGELFF
TRBD1 TRBJ1-1 TRBV5-5 . TGTGCCAGCAGCCCATTCGTGACAGGGGGGACGAACACTGAAGCTTTCTTT CASSPFVTGGTNTEAFF
TRBD2 TRBJ2-3 TRBV10-1 . TGCGCCAGCAGTGGTGGCGCGGGGGACACAGATACGCAGTATTTT CASSGGAGDTDTQYF
. TRBJ2-1 TRBV5-1 . TGCGCCAGCAGCGACTGGGGGGCCTACAATGAGCAGTTCTTC CASSDWGAYNEQFF
. TRBJ2-2 TRBV19 once TGTGCCAGTAGTTCCTTCACCGGGGAGCTGTTTTTT CASSSFTGELFF
TRBD2 TRBJ2-1 TRBV6-1 . TGTGCCAGCAGTTTAGCGGGGGCCTACAATGAGCAGTTCTTC CASSLAGAYNEQFF
TRBD2 TRBJ2-1 TRBV6-4 few TGTGCCAGCAGTGACCTAGCGGGAGGGGATTACAATGAGCAGTTCTTC CASSDLAGGDYNEQFF
. TRBJ1-2 TRBV28 . TGTGCCAGCAGTTTGTGGCTCTCGGGCTACACCTTC CASSLWLSGYTF
TRBD2 TRBJ2-5 TRBV30 once TGTGCCTGGTGGGCCTCGCGGGTGCCGGGGGGGACCCAGTACTTC CAWWASRVPGGTQYF
. TRBJ1-1 TRBV5-1 . TGCGCCAGCAGCCCTGAGACAGCCCCGAACACTGAAGCTTTCTTT CASSPETAPNTEAFF
TRBD2 TRBJ2-7 TRBV9 . TGTGCCAGCAGCGTGACAGCGGGAGACCAGCAGTACTTC CASSVTAGDQQYF
TRBD1 TRBJ1-2 TRBV9 . TGTGCCAGCAGCGCGTCAACAGGGGTGGGGTATGGCTACACCTTC CASSASTGVGYGYTF
TRBD2 TRBJ2-3 TRBV2 . TGTGCCAGCAGTCCACTAGCGGGGCGGGGGGATACGCAGTATTTT CASSPLAGRGDTQYF
. TRBJ1-1 TRBV7-9 . TGTGCCAGCAGCTTAGTCGGGGGGCGTTTGGCTGAAGCTTTCTTT CASSLVGGRLAEAFF